This entry is about one T cell receptor beta chain. Its specificity is unknown. In preparing the TRB cDNA libraries, 5' RACE with UMI labels was used. Following a re-call of the 5' RACE reads, TCRdb has one entry per CDR3 protein and lacks DNA. The sample spans around 7,000 distinct CDR3 sequences; the ten largest clones claim around 1.9%. CDR1 MDHEN and CDR2 SYDVKM come from the germline V gene. This CDR3 is 15 amino acids long. This entry is derived from a study of CXCR3-negative and CXCR3-positive naive CD8 T cells. Points from the study as a whole: CXCR3-negative naive cells had less hydrophobic TRB CDR3s than did CXCR3-positive naive cells. The study found comparably high diversity in both naive subsets and much lower diversity in memory CD8+ cells.

The specimen was naive CXCR3- CD8+ T cells from blood. Subset specified: CD45RO-CCR7+CD27+CD95- naive CD8+ T cells lacking CXCR3 (TNR3-). The clonotype comes from a human donor in good health. Some clones in this sample may be carry-over from other donors' samples. The chain has TRBV28 and TRBJ2-2; TCRdb lists TRBD2, though no DNA is available to test this call. CDR3 sequence reads: CASSGGLGNTGELFF.